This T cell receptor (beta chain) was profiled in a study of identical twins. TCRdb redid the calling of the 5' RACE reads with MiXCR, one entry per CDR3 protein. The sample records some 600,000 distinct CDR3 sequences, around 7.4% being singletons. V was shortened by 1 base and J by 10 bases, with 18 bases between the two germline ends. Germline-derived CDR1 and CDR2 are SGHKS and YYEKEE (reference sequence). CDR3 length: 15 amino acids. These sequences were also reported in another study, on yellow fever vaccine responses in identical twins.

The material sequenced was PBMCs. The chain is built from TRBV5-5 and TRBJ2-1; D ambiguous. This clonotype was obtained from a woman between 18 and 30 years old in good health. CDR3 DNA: TGTGCCAGCAGCTTGACGAAAGTCAGCTCTGGAGAGCAGTTCTTC. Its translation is CASSLTKVSSGEQFF.